The 29 T cell receptor beta chains in this list originate from one sample, sequenced in a study of cytomegalovirus exposure and HLA in healthy donors listed by TCRdb under 2017. Libraries came from the immunoSEQ multiplex PCR assay. For the multiplex PCR, a mixture combining 60 forward primers for TCR Vbeta segments and 13 reverse primers for TCR Jbeta segments was used. The source is immuneACCESS, and TCRdb retained only in-frame sequences with V and J called. Part of the clones is not carried over; for the studies checked, unresolved V genes explain less than half of this, and the remainder is unexplained. The sample profile shows roughly 100,000 clones; 83% of them were found once. Over 5% of the sample belongs to the ten largest clones. Sequencing was performed on PBMCs. These receptors were taken from a man aged 18-30 years in good health and CMV-seronegative.

CDR3 coding DNA: TGTGCCATCAGTGACGACAGGGTTCGTCAGCCCCAGCATTTT. Its translation: CAISDDRVRQPQHF. This chain joins TRBV10-3 and TRBJ1-5; TRBD1 matches 7 bases. V shed 3 bases, J shed 6 bases, and the junction held 5 bases outside the gene matches. Germline V gene data show CDR1 as ENHRY and CDR2 as SYGVKD. The CDR3 extends over 14 amino acids.

V gene TRBV10-3 combines with J gene TRBJ2-3; perhaps TRBD1 as D (5 bases). Trimming took off 0 bases at V and 6 bases at J, with 13 bases between the two ends. CDR3 length: 15 amino acids. Germline-derived CDR1 and CDR2 are ENHRY and SYGVKD. The CDR3 DNA is TGTGCCATCAGTGAGTCGAGTCGCAGGGCTGATACGCAGTATTTT. Its protein product is CAISESSRRADTQYF.

The V and J genes are TRBV5-4 and TRBJ1-3, with D possibly matching TRBD1 (6 bases). V was clipped by 5 bases and J by 1 base, with 22 bases between them. The germline gives CDR1 SGHNT, CDR2 YYREEE (reference sequence). The CDR3 is 18 amino acids. CDR3 protein: CASRRSGTRTSSGNTIYF. CDR3 DNA: TGTGCCAGCAGGCGTTCCGGGACACGAACTTCTTCTGGAAACACCATATATTTT. Drawing the rest from reference TRBV5-4 and TRBJ1-3, the complete variable domain is ETGVTQSPTHLIKTRGQQVTLRCSSQSGHNTVSWYQQALGQGPQFIFQYYREEENGRGNFPPRFSGLQFPNYSSELNVNALELDDSALYLCASRRSGTRTSSGNTIYFGEGSWLTVV.

V and J are TRBV7-8 and TRBJ1-1, with D perhaps matching TRBD1 (6 bases). Germline values: CDR1 SGHVS, CDR2 FQNEAQ. V lost 5 bases, J lost 1 base, and 11 bases lay in between. The CDR3 sequence is 14 residues long. This chain's CDR3 is CASSPDRPNTEAFF. The CDR3 DNA reads as TGTGCCAGCAGCCCTGACAGGCCGAACACTGAAGCTTTCTTT.

The chain has TRBV7-8 and TRBJ2-3; 9 bases are a match to TRBD1. Germline V lookup: CDR1 SGHVS, CDR2 FQNEAQ. This CDR3 is built from 15 residues. J was trimmed by 10 bases and V by 1 base; bases with no gene match: 9. CDR3 in amino acids: CASSLVRTGAGAQYF. The DNA for the CDR3 is TGTGCCAGCAGCTTAGTCAGGACAGGGGCTGGCGCGCAGTATTTT.

The chain has TRBV25-1 and TRBJ1-1; 10 positions match TRBD1. V lost 6 bases, J lost 3 bases, and 7 bases stayed unmatched. The CDR3 covers 15 residues. Germline V gene data show CDR1 as MGHDK and CDR2 as SYGVNS. This CDR3 reads CASRSGTGVDTEAFF. For the CDR3, the DNA is TGTGCCAGCAGGTCCGGGACAGGGGTGGACACTGAAGCTTTCTTT.

The chain carries TRBV28 and TRBJ2-7; possibly TRBD1 for D (6 bases). This CDR3 contains 14 residues. Germline CDR1 MDHEN, CDR2 SYDVKM. The ends were cut back, 5 bases at V and 4 bases at J, with 15 bases in the middle. CDR3 sequence reads: CASSPRGTTYEQYF. The CDR3 DNA reads as TGTGCCAGCAGTCCAAGGGGGACAACTTACGAGCAGTACTTC.

This clone was seen a single time. This chain links TRBV6-5 with TRBJ1-1, with 11 bases matching TRBD1. The ends lost 5 bases at V and 6 bases at J; junction bases unmatched: 8. There are 15 residues in the CDR3. Germline V gene data show CDR1 as MNHEY and CDR2 as SVGAGI. The CDR3 coding sequence is TGTGCCAGCAGTCACGGGACAGGGGGGAGGGCTGAAGCTTTCTTT. Translating it yields CASSHGTGGRAEAFF.

This clone was seen just once. The junction does not match germline at one end; this may be a read error. This chain joins TRBV29-1 and TRBJ2-2; 7 positions match TRBD2. Germline CDR1 reads SQVTM; CDR2 reads ANQGSEA. This CDR3 has 14 amino acids. CDR3 protein: CSVVPSGVHRGAVF. CDR3 nucleotide sequence: TGCAGCGTTGTACCTAGCGGAGTACACCGGGGAGCTGTTTTT.

This chain joins TRBV10-3 and TRBJ2-1; 7 bases align to TRBD2. The length of the CDR3 is 16 residues. CDR1 is ENHRY, CDR2 SYGVKD, per germline. Trimming took 5 bases from V and 6 from J; bases not matched to a gene: 13. The CDR3: CAISFLAERRSNEQFF. CDR3 nucleotides: TGTGCCATCAGTTTTCTAGCGGAGAGAAGGAGCAATGAGCAGTTCTTC.

The chain combines TRBV4-1 with TRBJ2-1; TRBD2 aligns across 11 bases. With 2 bases clipped from V and 9 bases from J, the junction kept 6 bases outside the gene matches. In germline, CDR1 is MGHRA, CDR2 YSYEKL. The CDR3 totals 15 residues. This CDR3 is CASSQTTSGKGEQFF. The CDR3 region has the DNA TGCGCCAGCAGCCAAACGACTAGCGGGAAGGGTGAGCAGTTCTTC.

The CDR3 reads CASMSYSSTDTQYF. The CDR3 nucleotides are TGTGCCAGCATGAGCTACTCTAGCACAGATACGCAGTATTTT. The chain couples TRBV6-5 to TRBJ2-3; D is unclear. Germline V gene sequence: CDR1 MNHEY, CDR2 SVGAGI. V gave up 7 bases and J gave up 0 bases, with 11 bases separating them. CDR3 length: 14 residues.

This chain uses TRBV7-8 with TRBJ2-3; possibly TRBD2 for D (5 bases). Trimming removed 2 bases from V and 6 bases from J, with 9 bases in between. Per germline, CDR1 SGHVS and CDR2 FQNEAQ. The CDR3 extends over 13 amino acids. The CDR3, as DNA: TGTGCCAGCAGCTTATGGAGGACCGATACGCAGTATTTT. Translating gives CASSLWRTDTQYF.

This chain joins TRBV19 and TRBJ2-1; TRBD1 matches at 10 bases. The CDR3 is 15 amino acids. Germline loops: CDR1 LNHDA, CDR2 SQIVND (reference sequence). V lost 5 bases, J lost 6 bases, and 7 bases stayed unmatched. This chain's CDR3 is CASSVGDRGINEQFF. The CDR3, as DNA: TGTGCCAGTAGTGTTGGGGACAGGGGAATCAATGAGCAGTTCTTC.

This chain uses TRBV4-3 with TRBJ1-1, with a possible D match to TRBD1 (5 bases). This CDR3 region has 14 residues. The germline CDR1 and CDR2 sequences are LGHNA and YSLEER. Trimming stripped 0 bases from V and 4 bases from J, with 9 bases between. The CDR3 DNA reads as TGCGCCAGCAGCCAAGAGGAGGGGACCACTGAAGCTTTCTTT. It codes for CASSQEEGTTEAFF.

This chain joins TRBV28 and TRBJ2-7; possible D gene TRBD1, 5 bases. V was shortened by 2 bases and J by 1 base, with 9 bases between the two germline ends. Germline V gene data show CDR1 as MDHEN and CDR2 as SYDVKM. This CDR3 spans 14 amino acids. The CDR3: CASSLTGVSYEQYF. The CDR3, as DNA: TGTGCCAGCAGTTTAACAGGCGTTTCCTACGAGCAGTACTTC.

The V and J genes are TRBV7-6 and TRBJ2-7, with 7 bases fitting TRBD1. Looked up from germline, CDR1 is SGHVS and CDR2 is FNYEAQ. Trimming took 5 bases from V and 2 from J; bases not matched to a gene: 6. The CDR3 contains 14 residues. The CDR3 bases are TGTGCCAGCAGCCACGGACAGGAGACCTACGAGCAGTACTTC. Its translation is CASSHGQETYEQYF.

The chain couples TRBV5-1 to TRBJ2-2; a weak D match, TRBD2 (6 bases). Per the germline V gene, CDR1 is SGHRS and CDR2 is YFSETQ. The CDR3 covers 15 residues. V lost 4 bases and J 6 bases, leaving 16 bases between the germline ends. CDR3 DNA sequence: TGCGCCAGCAGCCCGGACTACCACACCCCCGGGGAGCTGTTTTTT. This gives the protein CASSPDYHTPGELFF.

V usage is TRBV6-5 and J usage is TRBJ2-5; 10 positions agree with TRBD2. CDR1 is MNHEY, CDR2 SVGAGI, per germline. The V gene end was trimmed by 5 bases and the J gene end by 11 bases; junction bases not matched to a gene: 8. CDR3 size: 13 residues. The CDR3 spells CASSASGREEQYF. The CDR3, as DNA: TGTGCCAGCAGTGCTAGCGGGAGAGAGGAGCAGTACTTC.

This chain uses TRBV18 with TRBJ2-7, with 8 bases identical to TRBD1. Per germline, CDR1 KGHSH and CDR2 LQKENI. J gave up 3 bases and V 2 bases, and 6 bases lay outside the gene matches. The CDR3 length is 15 residues. In nucleotides, the CDR3 is TGTGCCAGCTCACCATCGGCAGGGGGCCACTACGAGCAGTACTTC. Protein: CASSPSAGGHYEQYF.

The genes are TRBV6-5 and TRBJ2-7; 11 bases are a match to TRBD2. This CDR3 is 15 amino acids long. Trimming at V came to 4 bases and at J to 4 bases, leaving 6 bases not matched to a gene. Germline-derived CDR1 and CDR2 are MNHEY and SVGAGI. The CDR3 nucleotides are TGTGCCAGCAGTTCACAACTAGCGGGAGTTTACGAGCAGTACTTC. Protein product: CASSSQLAGVYEQYF.

The V and J genes are TRBV28 and TRBJ2-7; TRBD2 matches at 10 bases. The CDR3 runs to 15 residues. Germline lookup yields CDR1 MDHEN and CDR2 SYDVKM. V shed 2 bases and J 0 bases; nucleotides not matched to a gene: 1. DNA for the CDR3: TGTGCCAGCAGTTTAACTAGCGGGAACTCCTACGAGCAGTACTTC. The encoded protein is CASSLTSGNSYEQYF.

This clone was observed a few times. This chain links TRBV5-6 with TRBJ2-3, with a tentative D call TRBD2 (5 bases). The CDR3 is made up of 17 amino acids. Germline CDR1 SGHDT, CDR2 YYEEEE. Deletions cut 2 bases from V and 2 bases from J, with 18 bases between. The CDR3 loop is CASSLATVRADTDTQYF. The DNA of the CDR3 is TGTGCCAGCAGCTTAGCGACGGTTAGAGCGGACACAGATACGCAGTATTTT.

The V call is TRBV5-8, the J call TRBJ2-7; TRBD2 matches at 11 bases. This CDR3 has 13 amino acids. The germline CDR1 and CDR2 sequences are SGHTS and YDEGEE. V shed 4 bases, J shed 6 bases, and the junction held 3 bases outside the gene matches. The CDR3 bases are TGTGCCAGCAGCATCCTAGCGGGAGGCGAGCAGTACTTC. Protein sequence: CASSILAGGEQYF.

This clone was counted a few times. Within the sample, other DNA sequences also encode this same CDR3. This chain joins TRBV6-5 and TRBJ2-7; 9 bases align to TRBD1. The J segment lost 2 bases and the V segment lost 5 bases, leaving 4 bases of the junction unmatched. This CDR3 is 14 amino acids long. The germline V gene has CDR1 MNHEY and CDR2 SVGAGI. The CDR3 spells CASSSRQGAYEQYF. CDR3 in DNA: TGTGCCAGCAGTAGCCGACAGGGGGCCTACGAGCAGTACTTC.

The chain links TRBV27 to TRBJ1-6, with D possibly matching TRBD1 (6 bases). Looked up from germline, CDR1 is MNHEY and CDR2 is SMNVEV (reference sequence). Trimming shortened V by 7 bases and J by 6 bases, and 10 bases separated the two germline ends. CDR3 length: 13 amino acids. The chain's CDR3 is CASKQGLNSPLHF. The CDR3 nucleotides are TGTGCCAGCAAGCAGGGGCTTAATTCACCCCTCCACTTT.

V gene TRBV2 combines with J gene TRBJ1-3; D call uncertain. Germline lookup yields CDR1 SNHLY and CDR2 FYNNEI. Trimming cost V 11 bases and J 2 bases, with 13 bases left between them. The CDR3 loop spans 13 amino acids. DNA of the CDR3: TGTGCCTTCCACCGGAGGGCTGGAAACACCATATATTTT. Its translation: CAFHRRAGNTIYF.

The V gene is TRBV27, the J gene TRBJ1-4; 12 nucleotides agree with TRBD1. The CDR3 length is 18 residues. V dropped 6 bases and J dropped 6; count of bases not matched to a gene: 14. Germline V CDR1 and CDR2: MNHEY, SMNVEV (reference sequence). In DNA form, the CDR3 reads TGTGCCAGCAGCTTTAGAAGGGGACAGGGGGCAGAGGATGAAAAACTGTTTTTT. It codes for CASSFRRGQGAEDEKLFF.

The chain couples TRBV5-4 to TRBJ2-3, with TRBD2 matching over 14 bases. The CDR3 is made up of 19 amino acids. V shed 0 bases and J 1 base; nucleotides not matched to a gene: 7. Germline CDR1 is SGHNT and CDR2 is YYREEE (reference sequence). The CDR3 nucleotides read TGTGCCAGCAGCTTGGGGACTAGCGGGAGGCCGGGAGGCACAGATACGCAGTATTTT. It yields the protein CASSLGTSGRPGGTDTQYF.